This is a list of T cell receptor beta chains from one sample in a study of shared clonotypes between healthy human individuals. Only in-frame clones appear in the TCRdb table, and some are missing; sequencing was by immunoSEQ multiplex PCR. The repertoire holds hundreds of thousands of clones, with roughly 96% as singletons. The sample was naive CD8+ T cells sorted from blood. The receptors stem from a woman aged 25 to 39 in good health. Each CDR3 is given with its conserved first and last residue. Each record gives: clone size, V gene, CDR3 protein. Not all rows give a size; the values are once, few, many and, for expanded clones, a class.

clone size: NA
V gene: TRBV15
CDR3 protein: CATSITDSYEQYF

clone size: NA
V gene: TRBV13
CDR3 protein: CASSLGRAQPQHF

clone size: NA
V gene: TRBV7-9
CDR3 protein: CASSLRARAQDTQYF

clone size: NA
V gene: TRBV27
CDR3 protein: CASSLGLANNEQFF

clone size: NA
V gene: TRBV29-1
CDR3 protein: CSPGVTYEQYF

clone size: NA
V gene: TRBV7-9
CDR3 protein: CASSFVGQGTDTQYF

clone size: NA
V gene: TRBV15
CDR3 protein: CATSHKWGVWNYGYTF

clone size: once
V gene: TRBV27
CDR3 protein: CASSFSPTRYEQYF

clone size: NA
V gene: TRBV2
CDR3 protein: CASSGLAEETQYF

clone size: NA
V gene: TRBV7-9
CDR3 protein: CASSLLKATPGDTQYF

clone size: NA
V gene: TRBV15
CDR3 protein: CATSRDRGGNYGYTF

clone size: NA
V gene: TRBV28
CDR3 protein: CASSLSRDRGYQETQYF

clone size: NA
V gene: TRBV5-6
CDR3 protein: CASSSTSGYEQYF

clone size: NA
V gene: TRBV2
CDR3 protein: CASRAGQGGNTIYF

clone size: NA
V gene: TRBV27
CDR3 protein: CASTEGPYNSPLHF

clone size: NA
V gene: TRBV11-2
CDR3 protein: CASSPGTSGADTQYF

clone size: NA
V gene: TRBV6-5
CDR3 protein: CASSLKIDGTEAFF

clone size: NA
V gene: TRBV6-5
CDR3 protein: CASSPTDRTYEQYF

clone size: NA
V gene: TRBV5-4
CDR3 protein: CASSPGLNTEAFF

clone size: NA
V gene: TRBV28
CDR3 protein: CASSLAARTYGYTF

clone size: NA
V gene: TRBV28
CDR3 protein: CASSFPTRYGDYTQYF

clone size: NA
V gene: TRBV30
CDR3 protein: CAWSVTSRNIQYF

clone size: NA
V gene: TRBV11-2
CDR3 protein: CASSSLLAGAYNEQFF

clone size: NA
V gene: TRBV4-2
CDR3 protein: CASSQELSQYEQYF

clone size: NA
V gene: TRBV10-1
CDR3 protein: CASSTTARLTVVNQPQHF

clone size: NA
V gene: TRBV5-8
CDR3 protein: CASSSGGSGNTIYF